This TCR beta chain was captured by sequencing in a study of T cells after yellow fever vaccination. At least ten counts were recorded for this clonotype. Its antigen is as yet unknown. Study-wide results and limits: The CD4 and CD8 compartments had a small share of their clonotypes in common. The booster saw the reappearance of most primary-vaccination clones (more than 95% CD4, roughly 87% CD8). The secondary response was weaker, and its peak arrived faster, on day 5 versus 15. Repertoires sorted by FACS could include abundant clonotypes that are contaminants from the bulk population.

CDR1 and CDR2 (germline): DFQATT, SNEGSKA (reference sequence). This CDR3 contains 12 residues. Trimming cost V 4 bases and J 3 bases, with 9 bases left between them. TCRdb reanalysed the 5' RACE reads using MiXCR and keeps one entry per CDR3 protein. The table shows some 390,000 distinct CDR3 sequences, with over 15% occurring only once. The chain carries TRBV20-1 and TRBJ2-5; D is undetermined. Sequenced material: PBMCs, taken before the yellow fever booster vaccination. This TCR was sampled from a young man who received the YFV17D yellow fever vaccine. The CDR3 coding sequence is TGCAGTGCTACGTGGGTTGAAGAGACCCAGTACTTC. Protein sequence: CSATWVEETQYF.